The clone carrying this T cell receptor (beta chain) was observed at least ten times. Its antigen is not identified. The data are from a study of T-cell reconstitution after alpha-beta-depleted transplantation in children. Study results and caveats: T-cell numbers and diversity, one year after transplant, stemmed largely from T cells that were newly produced. There were some patients whose high TCRbeta diversity at day 60 came from surviving recipient T cells and thymic progenitors. Expanded graft clones numbering several hundred reportedly gave rise to alpha-beta T cells about two months after transplant.

V was pared by 6 bases and J by 6 bases, with 7 bases of the junction left unmatched. The CDR3 has 15 amino acids. It was with unique molecular identifiers that the TCRbeta library was prepared. TCRdb reprocessed the PCR reads via MiXCR and lists one record per CDR3 protein. The data hold about 97,000 distinct CDR3 sequences, with around 5.9% observed a single time. J is TRBJ1-6 and V is TRBV12-3 or TRBV12-4; 8 bases align to TRBD1. The source is a female patient aged 2 to 10 who had a stem cell transplant for Fanconi anemia, so the T cells may come from the graft donor. The sample consisted of PBMCs, mostly from graft donor cells, taken 60 days after TCRalphabeta/CD19-depleted stem cell transplant. The CDR3 DNA follows: TGTGCCAGCAGAGAAACAGGGGGTTCTAATTCACCCCTCCACTTT. Protein product: CASRETGGSNSPLHF.